What follows are 8 T cell receptor beta chains derived from one specimen sequenced in a study of CXCR3-negative and CXCR3-positive naive CD8 T cells. The libraries of TRB cDNA were constructed through 5' RACE using UMI labels. From its re-call of the 5' RACE reads, TCRdb lists each CDR3 protein once, without DNA. The specimen's table records 45,000 to 65,000 distinct CDR3 sequences. The sequencing input was naive CXCR3- CD8+ T cells from blood. The subset is: CD45RO-CCR7+CD27+CD95- naive CD8+ T cells lacking CXCR3 (TNR3-). These receptors were taken from a human donor in good health. Some clones in this sample may be carry-over from other donors' samples.

V usage is TRBV20-1 and J usage is TRBJ2-1; absent DNA, TCRdb's TRBD2 call cannot be checked. The germline gives CDR1 DFQATT, CDR2 SNEGSKA (reference sequence). There are 14 residues in the CDR3. CDR3: CSARGLAEYNEQFF.

This chain connects TRBV5-6 to TRBJ2-7; TCRdb lists TRBD1, though no DNA is available to test this call. Germline V gene sequence: CDR1 SGHDT, CDR2 YYEEEE. This CDR3 spans 16 amino acids. CDR3: CASSLTGQGFVDEQYF. The full variable domain, rest sourced from reference TRBV5-6 and TRBJ2-7, is DAGVTQSPTHLIKTRGQQVTLRCSPKSGHDTVSWYQQALGQGPQFIFQYYEEEERQRGNFPDRFSGHQFPNYSSELNVNALLLGDSALYLCASSLTGQGFVDEQYFGPGTRLTVT.

The J gene is TRBJ2-1, the V gene TRBV28; the TCRdb call, TRBD1, lacks DNA for checking. CDR3 length equals 16 residues. Germline CDR1 MDHEN, CDR2 SYDVKM. The chain's CDR3 is CASSPTGGSSHNEQFF. Complete variable domain (other parts from reference TRBV28 and TRBJ2-1): DVKVTQSSRYLVKRTGEKVFLECVQDMDHENMFWYRQDPGLGLRLIYFSYDVKMKEKGDIPEGYSVSREKKERFSLILESASTNQTSMYLCASSPTGGSSHNEQFFGPGTRLTVL.

The V and J genes are TRBV29-1 and TRBJ1-5. Germline CDR1 and CDR2: SQVTM and ANQGSEA. There are 14 residues in the CDR3. The CDR3: CSVGAGNYNQPQHF.

This chain joins TRBV20-1 and TRBJ1-2; checking the TCRdb D call of TRBD1 is not possible without DNA. The germline V gene has CDR1 DFQATT and CDR2 SNEGSKA (reference sequence). The CDR3 covers 12 residues. The CDR3 is CSARDRVGGYTF.

The gene calls are TRBV20-1 and TRBJ2-2; TCRdb returns TRBD2, unconfirmable since there is no DNA. The CDR3 loop spans 17 amino acids. CDR1 is DFQATT and CDR2 is SNEGSKA in the germline V gene (reference sequence). This chain's CDR3 is CSAREDRASGRTGELFF.

The rearrangement uses TRBV14 and TRBJ2-1. Germline V gene data show CDR1 as SGHDN and CDR2 as FVKESK. CDR3 size: 14 residues. The CDR3 reads CASSQDGSYNEQFF.

The chain recombines TRBV20-1 with TRBJ1-5; TCRdb picks TRBD1, but there is no DNA to check that call. CDR3 size: 14 residues. CDR1 and CDR2 from the germline V gene are DFQATT and SNEGSKA (reference sequence). This chain's CDR3 is CSAPDIYSNQPQHF.